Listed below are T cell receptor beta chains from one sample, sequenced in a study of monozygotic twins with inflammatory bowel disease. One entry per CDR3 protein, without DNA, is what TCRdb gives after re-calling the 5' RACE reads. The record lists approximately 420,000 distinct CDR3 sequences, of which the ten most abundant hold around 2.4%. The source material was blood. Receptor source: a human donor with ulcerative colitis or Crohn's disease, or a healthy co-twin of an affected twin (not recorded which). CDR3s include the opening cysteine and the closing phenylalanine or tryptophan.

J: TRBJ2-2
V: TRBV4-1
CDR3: CASSQDHAASYTGELFF

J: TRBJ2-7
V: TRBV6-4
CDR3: CASSDPEGQGERFSPRTEQYF

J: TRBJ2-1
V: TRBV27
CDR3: CASSLDGTGGNEQFF

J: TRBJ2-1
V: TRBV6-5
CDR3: CASIMTGSYNEQFF

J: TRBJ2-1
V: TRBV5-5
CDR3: CASSPTGTGSYNEQFF

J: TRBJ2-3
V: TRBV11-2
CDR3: CASSLEGGFGNTQYF

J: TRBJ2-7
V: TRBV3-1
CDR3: CASSQLAGGEQYF

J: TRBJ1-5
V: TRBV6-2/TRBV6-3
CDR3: CASSPYRDRGYQPQHF

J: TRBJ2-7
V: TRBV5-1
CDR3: CASSSGPGQRSYEQYF

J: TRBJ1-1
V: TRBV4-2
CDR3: CASSARGGAMNTEAFF

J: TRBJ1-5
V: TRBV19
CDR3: CASSIQLLKDQPQHF

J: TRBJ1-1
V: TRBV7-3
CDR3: CASSLTAVTEAFF

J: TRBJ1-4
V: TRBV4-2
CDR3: CASSQGTDRPTNEKLFF

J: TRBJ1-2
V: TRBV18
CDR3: CASSPLTGESYGYTF

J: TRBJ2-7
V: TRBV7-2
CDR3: CASSFYPGSSYEQYF

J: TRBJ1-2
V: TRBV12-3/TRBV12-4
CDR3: CASSTLGGADGYTF

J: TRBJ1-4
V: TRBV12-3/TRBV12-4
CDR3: CASSSLGTDEKLFF

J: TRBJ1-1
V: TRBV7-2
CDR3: CASSQDSREGGEAFF

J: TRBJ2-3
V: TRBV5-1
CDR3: CASSVSGQGTDTQYF

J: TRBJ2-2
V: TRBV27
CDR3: CASSGTPNTGELFF

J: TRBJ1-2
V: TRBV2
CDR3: CASSEQTGGYYGYTF

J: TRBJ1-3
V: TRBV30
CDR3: CAWSGMDTYSGNTIYF